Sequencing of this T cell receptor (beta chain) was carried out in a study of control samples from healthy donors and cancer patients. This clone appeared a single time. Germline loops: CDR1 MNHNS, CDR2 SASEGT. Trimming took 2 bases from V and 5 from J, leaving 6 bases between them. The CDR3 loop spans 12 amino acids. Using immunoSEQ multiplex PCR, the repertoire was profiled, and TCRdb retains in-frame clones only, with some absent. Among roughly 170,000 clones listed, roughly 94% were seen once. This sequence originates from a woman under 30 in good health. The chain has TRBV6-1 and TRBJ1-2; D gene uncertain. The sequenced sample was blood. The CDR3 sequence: CASSESNYGYTF. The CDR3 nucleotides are TGTGCCAGCAGTGAATCAAATTATGGCTACACCTTC.